This T cell receptor beta chain was sequenced in a study of blood T cells in healthy people across ages. Study results and caveats: Long-lived donors carried more naive CD4+ cells and greater diversity than aged donors.

This CDR3 contains 12 residues. Germline V lookup: CDR1 LNHNV, CDR2 YYDKDF (reference sequence). About this clonotype: Its target is unknown. One end of the junction does not line up with germline, which may come from a read error.

A second PCR of 7 to 11 cycles used a sample-barcoded 5' primer and a J-beta primer mix. TCRdb reanalysed the 5' RACE reads using MiXCR and keeps one entry per CDR3 protein. The sample includes about 640,000 distinct CDR3 sequences, less than 35% of them seen just once. Material: blood. The chain is built from TRBV15 and TRBJ1-1; D unclear. This receptor was taken from a woman aged 80 or older in good health. The CDR3 protein is CAASLMNTEAFF. The CDR3 DNA sequence: TGTGCCGCCAGCCTAATGAACACTGAAGCTTTCTTT.